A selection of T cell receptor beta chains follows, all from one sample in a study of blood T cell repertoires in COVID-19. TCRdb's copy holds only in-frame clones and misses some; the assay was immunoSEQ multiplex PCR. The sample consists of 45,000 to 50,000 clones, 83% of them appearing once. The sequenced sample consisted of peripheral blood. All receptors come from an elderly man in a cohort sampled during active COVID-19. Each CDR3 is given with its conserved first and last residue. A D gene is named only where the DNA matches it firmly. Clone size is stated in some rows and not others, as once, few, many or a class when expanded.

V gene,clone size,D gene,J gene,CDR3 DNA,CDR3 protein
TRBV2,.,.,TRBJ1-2,TGTGCCAGCAGTGTGGTAGATGGCTACACCTTC,CASSVVDGYTF
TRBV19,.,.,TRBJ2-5,TGTGCCAGTAGTCCCCGACTGCGGCGGCAAGAGACCCAGTACTTC,CASSPRLRRQETQYF
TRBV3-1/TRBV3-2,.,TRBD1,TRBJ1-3,TGTGCCAGCAGCGTTCTGCTTTCCCAGGGGGCGCTGACCGGAAACACCATATATTTT,CASSVLLSQGALTGNTIYF
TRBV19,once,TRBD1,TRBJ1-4,TGTGCCAGTAGTGGGACAGCAACTAATGAAAAACTGTTTTTT,CASSGTATNEKLFF
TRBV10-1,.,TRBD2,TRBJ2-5,TGCGCCAGCAGTGAAATTAGCGGGGGGACACAAGAGACCCAGTACTTC,CASSEISGGTQETQYF
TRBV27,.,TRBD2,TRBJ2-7,TGTGCCAGCAGTCCTCGGCGGGAGGGCCCCCACGAGCAGTACTTC,CASSPRREGPHEQYF
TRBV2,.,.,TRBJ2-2,TGTGCCAGCAAAAGAGCGGATTCGAACACCGGGGAGCTGTTTTTT,CASKRADSNTGELFF
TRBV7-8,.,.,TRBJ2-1,TGTGCCAGCAGCTCCCAGGGCGGGAACTCCTACAATGAGCAGTTCTTC,CASSSQGGNSYNEQFF
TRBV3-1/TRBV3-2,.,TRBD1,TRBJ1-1,TGTGCCAGCAGCCGGGGACAGGGGACTGAAGCTTTCTTT,CASSRGQGTEAFF
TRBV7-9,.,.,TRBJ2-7,TGTGCCAGCAGCCACCCGGGGACATCATCCTACGAGCAGTACTTC,CASSHPGTSSYEQYF
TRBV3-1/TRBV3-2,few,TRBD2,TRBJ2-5,TGTGCCAGCAGCCGCGGGGGACGGGAGACCCAGTACTTC,CASSRGGRETQYF
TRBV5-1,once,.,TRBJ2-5,TGCGCCAGCGGCTTGTACTCACAGGGGGGGGAGACCCAGTACTTC,CASGLYSQGGETQYF
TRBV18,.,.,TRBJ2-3,TGTGCCAGCTCACCACCTAGCGCAGATACGCAGTATTTT,CASSPPSADTQYF
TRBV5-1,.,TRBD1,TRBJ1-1,TGCGCCAGCAGCTTGGCGGGACAGACGAACACTGAAGCTTTCTTT,CASSLAGQTNTEAFF
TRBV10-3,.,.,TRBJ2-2,TGTGCCATCAGTTGGACAGACTCCACCGGGGAGCTGTTTTTT,CAISWTDSTGELFF
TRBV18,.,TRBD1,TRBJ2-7,TGTGCCAGCTCACCGGAACAGGGGGCGCGGCAGTACTTC,CASSPEQGARQYF
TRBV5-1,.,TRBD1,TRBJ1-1,TGCGCCAGCAGCCAGGGACAGGGGGCGACTGAAGCTTTCTTT,CASSQGQGATEAFF
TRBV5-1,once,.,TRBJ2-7,TGCGCCACCAGCAGGTCCGGGAATGCCTACGAGCAGTACTTC,CATSRSGNAYEQYF
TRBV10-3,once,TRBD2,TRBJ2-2,TGTGCCATCAGTGGAGGCGGGAGGGCTACCGGGGAGCTGTTTTTT,CAISGGGRATGELFF
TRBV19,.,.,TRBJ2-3,TGTGCCAGTAGTATTGGAGGGGCGCCTTCAGATACGCAGTATTTT,CASSIGGAPSDTQYF
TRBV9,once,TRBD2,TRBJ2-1,TGTGCCAGCAGCGCATCGGGGGGAGCTTACAATGAGCAGTTCTTC,CASSASGGAYNEQFF
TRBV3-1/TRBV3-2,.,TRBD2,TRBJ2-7,TGTGCCAGCAGCCACGGGGGGGGCTCCTACGAGCAGTACTTC,CASSHGGGSYEQYF
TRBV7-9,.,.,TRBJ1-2,TGTGCCAGCAGCCGGACAGTATTTTCTAACTATGGCTACACCTTC,CASSRTVFSNYGYTF
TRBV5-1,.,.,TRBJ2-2,TGCGCCAGCAGCTTGAGACAGGAAAACACCGGGGAGCTGTTTTTT,CASSLRQENTGELFF
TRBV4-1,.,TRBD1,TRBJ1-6,TGCGCCAGCAGCCCGACAGGGGCCCGCGGATCACCCCTCCACTTT,CASSPTGARGSPLHF
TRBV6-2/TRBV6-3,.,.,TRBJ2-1,TGTGCCAGCAGTCCCACCCGGGGGGCTCGTAGTGAGCAGTTCTTC,CASSPTRGARSEQFF
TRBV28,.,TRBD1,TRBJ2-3,TGTGCCACCAGAGACAGGGCTGGCACAGATACGCAGTATTTT,CATRDRAGTDTQYF
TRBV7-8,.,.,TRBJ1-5,TGTGCCAGCACCCATGGGCGGGCTGGCCAGCCCCAGCATTTT,CASTHGRAGQPQHF
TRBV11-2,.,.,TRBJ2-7,TGTGCCAGCAGCTTTCGTCAGGACTACGAGCAGTACTTC,CASSFRQDYEQYF
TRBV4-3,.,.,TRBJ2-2,TGCGCCAGCAGCCAAGATAAGCTTTTGGGGGAGCTGTTTTTT,CASSQDKLLGELFF
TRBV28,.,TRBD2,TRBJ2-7,TGTGCCAGCAGGCGACTAGCGGGAGTAGGCGAGCAGTACTTC,CASRRLAGVGEQYF
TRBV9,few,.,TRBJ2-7,TGTGCCAGCAGCTCTTCCTCCTACGAGCAGTACTTC,CASSSSSYEQYF
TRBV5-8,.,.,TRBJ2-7,TGTGCCAGCAGCTTGGCAGGGCTATCCTACGAGCAGTACTTC,CASSLAGLSYEQYF
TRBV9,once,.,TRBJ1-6,TGTGCCAGCAGCGCCGTTGGCGGCTATAATTCACCCCTCCACTTT,CASSAVGGYNSPLHF
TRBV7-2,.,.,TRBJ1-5,TGTGCCAGCAGCTTAGGCGTTTCACTCCTCCAGCCCCAGCATTTT,CASSLGVSLLQPQHF
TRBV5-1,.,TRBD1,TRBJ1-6,TGCGCCAGCAGGGGGACAGGTAATAATGAAGCCCTCCACTTT,CASRGTGNNEALHF
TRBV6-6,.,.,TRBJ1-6,TGTGCCAGCAGAAACGAGAGGACTGGGCGGAATTCACCCCTCCACTTT,CASRNERTGRNSPLHF
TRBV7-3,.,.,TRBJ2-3,TGTGCCAGCAGCTTAGATCCGGGCACAGATACGCAGTATTTT,CASSLDPGTDTQYF